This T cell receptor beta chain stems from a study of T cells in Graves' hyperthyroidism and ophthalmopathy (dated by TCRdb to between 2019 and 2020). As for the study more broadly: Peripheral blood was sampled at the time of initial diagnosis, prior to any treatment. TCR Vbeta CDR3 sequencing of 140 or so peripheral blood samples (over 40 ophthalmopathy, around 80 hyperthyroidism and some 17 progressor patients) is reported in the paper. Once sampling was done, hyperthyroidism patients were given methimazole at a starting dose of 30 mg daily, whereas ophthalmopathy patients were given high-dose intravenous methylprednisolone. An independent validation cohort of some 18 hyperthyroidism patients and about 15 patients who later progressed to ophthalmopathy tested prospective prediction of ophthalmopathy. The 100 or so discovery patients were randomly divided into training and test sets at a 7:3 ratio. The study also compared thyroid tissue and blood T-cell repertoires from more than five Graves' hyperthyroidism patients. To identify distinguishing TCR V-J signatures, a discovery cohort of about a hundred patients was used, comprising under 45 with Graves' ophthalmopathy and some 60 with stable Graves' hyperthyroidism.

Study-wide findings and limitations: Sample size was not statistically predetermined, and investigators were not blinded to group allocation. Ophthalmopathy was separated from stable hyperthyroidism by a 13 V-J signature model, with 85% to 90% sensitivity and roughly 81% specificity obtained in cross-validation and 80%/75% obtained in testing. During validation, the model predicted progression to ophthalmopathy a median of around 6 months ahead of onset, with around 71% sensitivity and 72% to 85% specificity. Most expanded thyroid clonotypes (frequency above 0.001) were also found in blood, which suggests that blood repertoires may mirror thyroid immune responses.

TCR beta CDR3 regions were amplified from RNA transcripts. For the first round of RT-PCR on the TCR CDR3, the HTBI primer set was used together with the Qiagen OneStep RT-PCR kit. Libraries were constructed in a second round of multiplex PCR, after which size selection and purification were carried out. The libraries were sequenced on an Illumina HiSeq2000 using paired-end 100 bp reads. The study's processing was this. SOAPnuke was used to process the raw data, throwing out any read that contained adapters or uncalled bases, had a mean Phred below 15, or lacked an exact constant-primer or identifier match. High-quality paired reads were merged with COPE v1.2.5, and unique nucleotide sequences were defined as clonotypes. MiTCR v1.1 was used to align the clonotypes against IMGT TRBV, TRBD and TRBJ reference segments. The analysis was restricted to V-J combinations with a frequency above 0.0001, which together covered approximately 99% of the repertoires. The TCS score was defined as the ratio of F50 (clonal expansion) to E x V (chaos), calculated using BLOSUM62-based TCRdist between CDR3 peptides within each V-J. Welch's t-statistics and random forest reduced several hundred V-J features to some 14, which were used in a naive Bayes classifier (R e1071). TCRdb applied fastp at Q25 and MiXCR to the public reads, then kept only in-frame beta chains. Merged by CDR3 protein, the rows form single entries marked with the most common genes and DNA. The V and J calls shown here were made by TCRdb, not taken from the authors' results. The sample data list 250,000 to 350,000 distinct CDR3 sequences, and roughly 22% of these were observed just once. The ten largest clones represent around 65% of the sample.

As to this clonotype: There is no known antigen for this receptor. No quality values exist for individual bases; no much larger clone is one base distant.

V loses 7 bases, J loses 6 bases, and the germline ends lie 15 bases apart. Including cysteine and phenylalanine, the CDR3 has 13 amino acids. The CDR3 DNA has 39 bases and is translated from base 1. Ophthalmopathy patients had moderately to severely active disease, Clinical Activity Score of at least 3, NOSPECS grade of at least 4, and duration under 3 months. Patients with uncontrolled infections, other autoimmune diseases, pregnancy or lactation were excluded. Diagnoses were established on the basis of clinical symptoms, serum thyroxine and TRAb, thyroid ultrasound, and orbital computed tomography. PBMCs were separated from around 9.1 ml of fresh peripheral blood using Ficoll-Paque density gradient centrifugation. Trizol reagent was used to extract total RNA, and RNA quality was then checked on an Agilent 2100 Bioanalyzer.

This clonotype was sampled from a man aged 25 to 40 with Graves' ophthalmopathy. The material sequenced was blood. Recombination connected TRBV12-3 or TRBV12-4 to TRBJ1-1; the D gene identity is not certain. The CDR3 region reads CASMPPWVSEAFF. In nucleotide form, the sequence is TGTGCCAGCATGCCCCCTTGGGTCTCTGAAGCTTTCTTT.